What follows are 15 T cell receptor beta chains derived from one specimen sequenced in a study of T cell changes during pregnancy in multiple sclerosis. Sequenced by immunoSEQ multiplex PCR; TCRdb stores in-frame clones only, minus some. The sample holds about 36,000 clones, 90% to 95% seen once. Here the sequenced sample was CD4+ T cells from peripheral blood mononuclear cells, taken in the second trimester of pregnancy. All receptors come from a female donor in good health, enrolled as a control in a pregnancy study.

The chain couples TRBV27 to TRBJ2-1; TRBD2 is a possible D gene (5 bases). CDR1 is MNHEY and CDR2 is SMNVEV in the germline V gene (reference sequence). The CDR3 runs 18 residues. Trimming removed 6 bases at V and 2 bases at J, with 23 bases between. The CDR3 sequence is CASRPRAGVGLAYNEQFF. CDR3 sequence (DNA): TGTGCCAGCAGGCCAAGGGCGGGTGTAGGATTAGCCTACAATGAGCAGTTCTTC.

The chain joins TRBV19 to TRBJ2-1; tentatively, D is TRBD1 (5 bases). Germline lookup yields CDR1 LNHDA and CDR2 SQIVND (reference sequence). V was pared by 3 bases and J by 13 bases, with 10 bases between. CDR3 length equals 11 residues. Here the CDR3 reads CASSITGHQFF. In DNA, the CDR3 is TGTGCCAGTAGTATCACAGGTCACCAGTTCTTC.

This chain joins TRBV27 and TRBJ2-2; 12 bases are shared with TRBD2. The J segment lost 5 bases and the V segment lost 5 bases, leaving 9 bases of the junction unmatched. The CDR3 contains 17 residues. Germline-derived CDR1 and CDR2 are MNHEY and SMNVEV (reference sequence). The CDR3 sequence is CASSPTTSGRETGELFF. The CDR3 DNA is TGTGCCAGCAGTCCGACGACTAGCGGGAGAGAGACCGGGGAGCTGTTTTTT.

This chain uses TRBV27 with TRBJ1-4; possible D gene TRBD1, 5 bases. With 7 bases removed from V and 6 bases from J, the gap between germline ends came to 18 bases. Germline lookup yields CDR1 MNHEY and CDR2 SMNVEV (reference sequence). This CDR3 has 15 amino acids. The CDR3 reads CASKMWGEADEKLFF. The CDR3 nucleotides read TGTGCCAGCAAAATGTGGGGGGAGGCGGATGAAAAACTGTTTTTT.

This clone came up once. The V and J genes are TRBV19 and TRBJ2-7, with 8 positions matching TRBD2. The CDR3 runs to 15 residues. V gave up 3 bases and J gave up 2 bases; unmatched junction bases: 6. Per germline, CDR1 LNHDA and CDR2 SQIVND (reference sequence). Written as DNA, the CDR3 is TGTGCCAGTAGTATCACTAGCGGACCCACCTACGAGCAGTACTTC. Translating it yields CASSITSGPTYEQYF.

J is TRBJ2-5 and V is TRBV10-3; TRBD2 agrees at 11 bases. CDR3 length: 18 residues. Trimming took 10 bases from V and 5 from J; bases not matched to a gene: 21. Germline CDR1 ENHRY, CDR2 SYGVKD. The CDR3 region is CATLAPGTSGGGRETQYF. Here the CDR3 DNA reads TGTGCCACCCTAGCTCCGGGGACTAGCGGAGGAGGTAGGGAGACCCAGTACTTC.

The J gene is TRBJ2-7, the V gene TRBV28, with D hard to call. Germline CDR1 is MDHEN and CDR2 is SYDVKM. This CDR3 spans 13 amino acids. Trimming left V 6 bases short and J 1 base short, with 10 bases between. CDR3 DNA sequence: TGTGCCAGCAGCCCCCCTCCTTCCTACGAGCAGTACTTC. This gives the protein CASSPPPSYEQYF. The full variable domain, completed using reference TRBV28 and TRBJ2-7, is DVKVTQSSRYLVKRTGEKVFLECVQDMDHENMFWYRQDPGLGLRLIYFSYDVKMKEKGDIPEGYSVSREKKERFSLILESASTNQTSMYLCASSPPPSYEQYFGPGTRLTVT.

A few counts support this clone. The rearrangement joins TRBV2 to TRBJ2-5, with 7 bases fitting TRBD1. The CDR3 contains 14 residues. Germline V gene data show CDR1 as SNHLY and CDR2 as FYNNEI. Losses at the gene ends were 6 bases for V and 5 bases for J; bases not matched to a gene: 9. The CDR3 sequence: CASSRDTTGETQYF. In DNA form, the CDR3 reads TGTGCCAGCAGCCGCGACACGACAGGGGAGACCCAGTACTTC. Together with reference TRBV2 and TRBJ2-5, the CDR3 gives the full variable domain: EPEVTQTPSHQVTQMGQEVILRCVPISNHLYFYWYRQILGQKVEFLVSFYNNEISEKSEIFDDQFSVERPDGSNFTLKIRSTKLEDSAMYFCASSRDTTGETQYFGPGTRLLVL.

The CDR3 is CASSHGGGAGYTF. The CDR3 coding sequence is TGTGCCAGCAGCCACGGGGGGGGTGCTGGCTACACCTTC. V and J are TRBV11-2 and TRBJ1-2; tentatively, D is TRBD1 (5 bases). Trimming left V 5 bases short and J 7 bases short, with 14 bases between. The CDR3 is made up of 13 amino acids. CDR1 and CDR2 from the germline V gene are SGHAT and FQNNGV.

This rearrangement joins TRBV5-5 to TRBJ1-2, with 10 bases that match TRBD1. V lost 1 base and J lost 1; bases outside the gene matches: 4. The length of the CDR3 is 16 residues. Germline assignment: CDR1 SGHKS and CDR2 YYEKEE (reference sequence). The CDR3 coding sequence is TGTGCCAGCAGCTTGCTCCGGGACAGGGGTAACTATGGCTACACCTTC. It translates to CASSLLRDRGNYGYTF.

The rearrangement uses TRBV6-1 and TRBJ1-4; tentative D call: TRBD1 (6 bases). V was clipped by 5 bases and J by 0 bases, with 7 bases between them. The CDR3 is made up of 14 amino acids. Germline V gene lookup returns CDR1 MNHNS and CDR2 SASEGT. CDR3 sequence (DNA): TGTGCCAGCAGTAGGACAGCAACTAATGAAAAACTGTTTTTT. As protein: CASSRTATNEKLFF.

The rearrangement joins TRBV7-8 to TRBJ2-7; D unresolved. This CDR3 spans 14 amino acids. Germline-derived CDR1 and CDR2 are SGHVS and FQNEAQ. V was cut by 1 base and J by 0 bases, with 7 bases left in between. The CDR3 spells CASSLVRSSYEQYF. In nucleotides, the CDR3 is TGTGCCAGCAGCTTAGTCCGTAGCTCCTACGAGCAGTACTTC. The whole variable domain, filled in from reference TRBV7-8 and TRBJ2-7, reads GAGVSQSPRYKVAKRGQDVALRCDPISGHVSLFWYQQALGQGPEFLTYFQNEAQLDKSGLPSDRFFAERPEGSVSTLKIQRTQQEDSAVYLCASSLVRSSYEQYFGPGTRLTVT.

V is TRBV19 and J is TRBJ1-5; D not resolved. V shed 3 bases and J shed 5 bases, with 14 bases lying between them. CDR1 is LNHDA, CDR2 SQIVND, per germline (reference sequence). The CDR3 has 15 amino acids. CDR3 region: CASSMFPGDDQPQHF. The CDR3 nucleotides are TGTGCCAGTAGTATGTTCCCCGGGGATGATCAGCCCCAGCATTTT.

A single count supports this clone. This chain links TRBV11-3 with TRBJ2-4; 7 bases align to TRBD1. Trimming at V came to 4 bases and at J to 6 bases, leaving 3 bases not matched to a gene. Germline loops: CDR1 SGHNT, CDR2 YENEEA. This CDR3 is built from 13 residues. The CDR3: CASSSGTVNIQYF. CDR3 DNA: TGTGCCAGCAGCTCCGGGACAGTAAACATTCAGTACTTC.

Notes on this clone: Distinct nucleotide sequences in the sample also encode this CDR3. The V call is TRBV2, the J call TRBJ1-1; D gene uncertain. The CDR3 runs 14 residues. CDR1 is SNHLY and CDR2 is FYNNEI in the germline V gene. With 7 bases removed from V and 8 bases from J, the gap between germline ends came to 20 bases. The CDR3 protein is CASTGPSSTLEAFF. The CDR3 region has the DNA TGTGCCAGCACAGGTCCGTCAAGTACCCTCGAAGCTTTCTTT.